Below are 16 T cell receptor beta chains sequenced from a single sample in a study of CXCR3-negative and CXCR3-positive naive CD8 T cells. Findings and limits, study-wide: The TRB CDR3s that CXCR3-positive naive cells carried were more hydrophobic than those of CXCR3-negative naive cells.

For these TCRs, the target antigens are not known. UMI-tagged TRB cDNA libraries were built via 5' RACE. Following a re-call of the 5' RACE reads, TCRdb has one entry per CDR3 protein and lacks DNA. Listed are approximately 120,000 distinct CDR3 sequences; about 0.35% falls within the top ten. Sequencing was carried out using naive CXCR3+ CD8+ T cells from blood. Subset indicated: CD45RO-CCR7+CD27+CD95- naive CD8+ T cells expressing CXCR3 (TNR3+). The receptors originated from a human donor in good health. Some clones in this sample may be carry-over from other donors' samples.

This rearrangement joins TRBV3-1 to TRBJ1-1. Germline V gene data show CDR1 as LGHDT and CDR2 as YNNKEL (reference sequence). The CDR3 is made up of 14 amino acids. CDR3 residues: CASSQGDINTEAFF.

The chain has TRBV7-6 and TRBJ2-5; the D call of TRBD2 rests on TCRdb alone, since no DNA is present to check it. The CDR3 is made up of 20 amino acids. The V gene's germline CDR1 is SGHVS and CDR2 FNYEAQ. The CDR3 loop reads CASSSTRPGLAVLPPGTQYF.

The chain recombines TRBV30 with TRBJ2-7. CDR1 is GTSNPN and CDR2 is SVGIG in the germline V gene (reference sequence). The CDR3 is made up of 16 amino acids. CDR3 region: CAWSVRFGVGSYEQYF.

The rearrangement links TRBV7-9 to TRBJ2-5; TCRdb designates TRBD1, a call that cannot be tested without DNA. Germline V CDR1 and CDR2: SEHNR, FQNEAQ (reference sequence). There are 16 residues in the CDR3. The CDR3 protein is CASSPPTGMVQETQYF.

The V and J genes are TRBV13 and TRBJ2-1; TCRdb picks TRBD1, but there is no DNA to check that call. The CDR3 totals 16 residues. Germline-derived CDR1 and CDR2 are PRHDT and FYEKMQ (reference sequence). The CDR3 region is CASSFTPESTYNEQFF.

CDR3: CASSQDFYNSPLHF. The chain employs TRBV6-5 and TRBJ1-6. The CDR3 loop spans 14 amino acids. Looked up from germline, CDR1 is MNHEY and CDR2 is SVGAGI.

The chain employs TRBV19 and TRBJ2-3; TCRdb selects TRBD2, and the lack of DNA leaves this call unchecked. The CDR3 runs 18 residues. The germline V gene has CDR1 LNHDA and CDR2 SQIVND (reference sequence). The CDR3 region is CASSIDLASGVSTDTQYF.

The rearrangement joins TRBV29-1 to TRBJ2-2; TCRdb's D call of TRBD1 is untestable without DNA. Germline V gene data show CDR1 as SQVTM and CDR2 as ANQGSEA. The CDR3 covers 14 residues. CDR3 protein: CSVETGTGVGELFF.

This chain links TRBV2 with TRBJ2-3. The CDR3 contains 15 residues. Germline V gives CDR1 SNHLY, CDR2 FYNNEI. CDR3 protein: CASSDLVGSTDTQYF.

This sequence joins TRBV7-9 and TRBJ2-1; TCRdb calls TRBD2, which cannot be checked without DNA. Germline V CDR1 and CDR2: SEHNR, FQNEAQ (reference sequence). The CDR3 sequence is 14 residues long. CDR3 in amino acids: CASSPLVQYNEQFF. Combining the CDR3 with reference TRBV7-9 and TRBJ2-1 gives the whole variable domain DTGVSQNPRHKITKRGQNVTFRCDPISEHNRLYWYRQTLGQGPEFLTYFQNEAQLEKSRLLSDRFSAERPKGSFSTLEIQRTEQGDSAMYLCASSPLVQYNEQFFGPGTRLTVL.

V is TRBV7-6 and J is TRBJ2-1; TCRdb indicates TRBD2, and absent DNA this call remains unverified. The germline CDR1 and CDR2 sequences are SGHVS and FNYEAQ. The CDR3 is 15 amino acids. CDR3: CASSSSSGRHNEQFF.

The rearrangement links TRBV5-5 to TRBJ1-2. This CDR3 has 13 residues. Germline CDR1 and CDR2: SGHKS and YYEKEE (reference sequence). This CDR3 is CASSPYANYGYTF.

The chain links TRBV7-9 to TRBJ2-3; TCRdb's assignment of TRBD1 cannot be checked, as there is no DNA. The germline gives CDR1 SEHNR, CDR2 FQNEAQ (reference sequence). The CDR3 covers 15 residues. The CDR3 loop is CASSSRQKEAGTQYF.

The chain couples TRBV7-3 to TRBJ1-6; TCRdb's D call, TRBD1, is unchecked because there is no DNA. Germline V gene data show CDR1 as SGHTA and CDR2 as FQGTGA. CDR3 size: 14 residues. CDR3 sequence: CASSFGTVNSPLHF.

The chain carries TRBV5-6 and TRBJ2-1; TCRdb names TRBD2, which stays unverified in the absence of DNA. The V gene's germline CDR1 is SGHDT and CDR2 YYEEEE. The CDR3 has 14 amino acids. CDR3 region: CATSLAEHWNEQFF.

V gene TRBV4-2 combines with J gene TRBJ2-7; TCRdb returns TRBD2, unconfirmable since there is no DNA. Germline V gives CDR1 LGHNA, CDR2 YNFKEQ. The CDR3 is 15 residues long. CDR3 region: CASSQIGLVSYEQYF.